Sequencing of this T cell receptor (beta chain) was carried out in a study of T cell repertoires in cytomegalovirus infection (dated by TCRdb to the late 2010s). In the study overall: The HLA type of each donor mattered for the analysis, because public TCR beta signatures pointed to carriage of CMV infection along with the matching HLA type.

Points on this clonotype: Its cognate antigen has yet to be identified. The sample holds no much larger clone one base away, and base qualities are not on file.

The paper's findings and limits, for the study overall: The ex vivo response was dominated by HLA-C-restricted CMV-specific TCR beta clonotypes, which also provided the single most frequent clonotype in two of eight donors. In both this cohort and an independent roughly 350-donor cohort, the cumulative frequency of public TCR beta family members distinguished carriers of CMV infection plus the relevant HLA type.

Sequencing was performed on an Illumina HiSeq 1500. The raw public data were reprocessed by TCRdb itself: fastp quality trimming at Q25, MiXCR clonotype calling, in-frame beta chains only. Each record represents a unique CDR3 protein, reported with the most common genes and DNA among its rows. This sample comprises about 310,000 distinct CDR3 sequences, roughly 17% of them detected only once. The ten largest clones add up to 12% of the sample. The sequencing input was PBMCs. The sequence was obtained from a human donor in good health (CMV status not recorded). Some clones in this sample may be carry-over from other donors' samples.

The CDR3 here reads CSARRGRASGGVTIGTDTQYF. The nucleotide sequence reads as follows: TGCAGTGCTCGACGTGGTCGAGCTAGCGGGGGGGTCACGATCGGCACAGATACGCAGTATTTT. The chain couples TRBV20-1 to TRBJ2-3; 12 junctional bases match TRBD2. From its cysteine to its phenylalanine, the CDR3 spans 21 amino acids. Only the CDR3 part of the read is kept: 63 bases, read in frame from the first base. V is trimmed back by 5 bases and J by 1 base, and the junction contains 22 bases that no gene match accounts for. Reading the germline V gene (reference sequence) gives CDR1 DFQATT and CDR2 SNEGSKA.